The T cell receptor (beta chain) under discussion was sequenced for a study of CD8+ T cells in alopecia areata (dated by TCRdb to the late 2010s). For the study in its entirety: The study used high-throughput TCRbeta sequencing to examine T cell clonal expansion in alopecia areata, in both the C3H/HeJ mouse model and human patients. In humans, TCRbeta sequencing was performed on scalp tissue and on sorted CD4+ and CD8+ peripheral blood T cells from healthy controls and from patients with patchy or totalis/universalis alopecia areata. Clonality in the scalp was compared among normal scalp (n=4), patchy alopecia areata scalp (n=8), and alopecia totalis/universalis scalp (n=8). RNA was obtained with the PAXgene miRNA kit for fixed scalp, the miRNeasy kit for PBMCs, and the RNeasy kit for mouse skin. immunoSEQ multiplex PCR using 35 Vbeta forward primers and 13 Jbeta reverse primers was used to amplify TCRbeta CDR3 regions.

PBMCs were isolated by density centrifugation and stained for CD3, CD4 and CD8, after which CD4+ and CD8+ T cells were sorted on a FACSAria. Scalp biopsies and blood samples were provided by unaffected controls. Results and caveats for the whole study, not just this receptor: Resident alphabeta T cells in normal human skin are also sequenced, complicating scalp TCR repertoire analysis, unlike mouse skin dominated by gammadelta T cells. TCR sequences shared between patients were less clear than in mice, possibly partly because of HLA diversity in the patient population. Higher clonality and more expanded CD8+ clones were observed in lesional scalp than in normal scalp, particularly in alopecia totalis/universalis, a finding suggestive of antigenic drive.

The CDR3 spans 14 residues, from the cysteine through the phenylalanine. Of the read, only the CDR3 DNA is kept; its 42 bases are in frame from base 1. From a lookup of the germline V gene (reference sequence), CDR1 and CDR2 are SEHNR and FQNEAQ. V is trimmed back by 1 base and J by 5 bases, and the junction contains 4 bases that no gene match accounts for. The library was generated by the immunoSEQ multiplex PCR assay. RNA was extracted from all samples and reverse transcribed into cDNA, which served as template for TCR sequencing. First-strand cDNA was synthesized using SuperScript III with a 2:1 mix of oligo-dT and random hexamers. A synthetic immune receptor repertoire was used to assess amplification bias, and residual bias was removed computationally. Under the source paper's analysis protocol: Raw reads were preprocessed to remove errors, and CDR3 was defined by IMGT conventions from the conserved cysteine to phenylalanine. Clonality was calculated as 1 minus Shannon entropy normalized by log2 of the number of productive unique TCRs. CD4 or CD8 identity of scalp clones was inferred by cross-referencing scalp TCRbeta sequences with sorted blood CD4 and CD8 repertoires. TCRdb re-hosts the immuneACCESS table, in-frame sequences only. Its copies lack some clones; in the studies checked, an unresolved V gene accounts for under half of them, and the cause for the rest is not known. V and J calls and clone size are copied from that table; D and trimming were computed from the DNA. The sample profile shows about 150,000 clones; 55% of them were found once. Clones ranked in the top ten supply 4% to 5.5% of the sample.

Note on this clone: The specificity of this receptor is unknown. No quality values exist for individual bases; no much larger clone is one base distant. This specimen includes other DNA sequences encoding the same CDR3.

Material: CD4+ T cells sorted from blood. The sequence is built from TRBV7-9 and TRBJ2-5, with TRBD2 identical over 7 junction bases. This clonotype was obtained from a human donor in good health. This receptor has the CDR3 CASSLGGSGETQYF. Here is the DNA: TGTGCCAGCAGCTTAGGAGGTAGCGGGGAGACCCAGTACTTC.